The clone carrying this TCR beta chain was seen many times. Looked up from germline, CDR1 is SGHAT and CDR2 is FQNNGV. V was pared by 1 base and J by 8 bases, with 18 bases between. The CDR3 covers 16 residues. TCRdb processed the 5' RACE reads anew with MiXCR; each CDR3 protein has one entry. The table has 650,000 to 800,000 distinct CDR3 sequences, around 8.3% seen once. This sample is part of a study of identical twins. All donors were healthy, and all were Caucasian. A further study also used this sample, focusing on yellow fever vaccine responses in identical twins.

The V call is TRBV11-2, the J call TRBJ2-1; a weak D match, TRBD1 (6 bases). The clonotype was recovered from a woman aged 18 to 35 in good health. Sequenced sample: PBMCs. CDR3 in amino acids: CASSLGVQGTFHEQFF. The CDR3 DNA is TGTGCCAGCAGCTTAGGAGTACAGGGCACTTTCCATGAGCAGTTCTTC. Variable domain in full (rest from reference TRBV11-2 and TRBJ2-1): EAGVAQSPRYKIIEKRQSVAFWCNPISGHATLYWYQQILGQGPKLLIQFQNNGVVDDSQLPKDRFSAERLKGVDSTLKIQPAKLEDSAVYLCASSLGVQGTFHEQFFGPGTRLTVL.